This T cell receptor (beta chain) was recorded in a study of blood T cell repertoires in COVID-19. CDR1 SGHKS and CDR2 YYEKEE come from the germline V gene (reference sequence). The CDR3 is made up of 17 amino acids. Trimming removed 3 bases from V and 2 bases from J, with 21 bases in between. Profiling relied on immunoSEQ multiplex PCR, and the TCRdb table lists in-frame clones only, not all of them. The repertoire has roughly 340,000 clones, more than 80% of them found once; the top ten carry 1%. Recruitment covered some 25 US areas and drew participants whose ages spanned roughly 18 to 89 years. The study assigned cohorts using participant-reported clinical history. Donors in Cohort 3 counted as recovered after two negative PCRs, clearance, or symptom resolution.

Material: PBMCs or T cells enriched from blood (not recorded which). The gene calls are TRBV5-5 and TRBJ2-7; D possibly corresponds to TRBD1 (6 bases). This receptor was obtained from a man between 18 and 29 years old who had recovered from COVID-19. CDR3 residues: CASSSARRSGQTYEQYF. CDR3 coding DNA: TGTGCCAGCAGCTCTGCGCGGCGGAGTGGACAGACCTACGAGCAGTACTTC.